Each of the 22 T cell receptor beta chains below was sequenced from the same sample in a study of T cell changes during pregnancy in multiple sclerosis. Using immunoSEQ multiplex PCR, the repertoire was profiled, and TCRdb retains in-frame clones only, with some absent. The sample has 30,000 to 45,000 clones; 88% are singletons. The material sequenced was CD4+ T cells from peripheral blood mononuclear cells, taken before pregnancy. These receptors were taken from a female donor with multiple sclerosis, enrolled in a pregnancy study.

This CDR3 is CASSRDGDSTNEKLFF. CDR3 bases: TGCGCCAGCAGCCGAGACGGAGATTCAACTAATGAAAAACTGTTTTTT. V gene TRBV5-1 combines with J gene TRBJ1-4; D gene ambiguous. Germline V CDR1 and CDR2: SGHRS, YFSETQ. Trimming pared 4 bases from V and 0 bases from J, leaving 13 bases between. This CDR3 is 16 amino acids long.

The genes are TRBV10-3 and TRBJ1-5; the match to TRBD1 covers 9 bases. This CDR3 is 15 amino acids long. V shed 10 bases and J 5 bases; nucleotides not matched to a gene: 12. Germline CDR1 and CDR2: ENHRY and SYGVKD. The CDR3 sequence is CASTLGTGPDQPQHF. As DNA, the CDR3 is TGTGCCAGCACACTTGGGACAGGGCCTGATCAGCCCCAGCATTTT.

CDR3 sequence reads: CASSIWTVTEAFF. In DNA, the CDR3 is TGTGCCAGCAGCATTTGGACAGTCACTGAAGCTTTCTTT. V usage is TRBV7-9 and J usage is TRBJ1-1, with D possibly being TRBD1 (6 bases). CDR1 and CDR2 from the germline V gene are SEHNR and FQNEAQ (reference sequence). The CDR3 runs 13 residues. The germline V and J ends were trimmed by 5 bases and 4 bases, with 11 bases remaining between them.

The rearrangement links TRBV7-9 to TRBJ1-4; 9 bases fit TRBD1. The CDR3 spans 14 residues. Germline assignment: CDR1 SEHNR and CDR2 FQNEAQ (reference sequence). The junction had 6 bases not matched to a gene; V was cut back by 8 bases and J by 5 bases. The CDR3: CASCRTGENEKLFF. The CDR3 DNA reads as TGTGCCAGCTGTCGGACAGGGGAGAATGAAAAACTGTTTTTT.

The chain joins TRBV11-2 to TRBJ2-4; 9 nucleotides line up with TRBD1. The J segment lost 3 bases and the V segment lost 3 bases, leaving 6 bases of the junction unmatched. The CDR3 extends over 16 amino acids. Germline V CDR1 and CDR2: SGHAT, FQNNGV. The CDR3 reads CASSLTGGKGKNIQYF. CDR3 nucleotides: TGTGCCAGCAGCTTGACAGGGGGGAAAGGCAAAAACATTCAGTACTTC. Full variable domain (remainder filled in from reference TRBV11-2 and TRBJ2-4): EAGVAQSPRYKIIEKRQSVAFWCNPISGHATLYWYQQILGQGPKLLIQFQNNGVVDDSQLPKDRFSAERLKGVDSTLKIQPAKLEDSAVYLCASSLTGGKGKNIQYFGAGTRLSVL.

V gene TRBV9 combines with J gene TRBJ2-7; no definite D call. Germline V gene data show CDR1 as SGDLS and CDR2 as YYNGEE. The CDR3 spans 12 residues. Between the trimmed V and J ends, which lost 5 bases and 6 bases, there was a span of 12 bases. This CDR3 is CASSRITGEQYF. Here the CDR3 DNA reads TGTGCCAGCAGTCGAATTACTGGCGAGCAGTACTTC.

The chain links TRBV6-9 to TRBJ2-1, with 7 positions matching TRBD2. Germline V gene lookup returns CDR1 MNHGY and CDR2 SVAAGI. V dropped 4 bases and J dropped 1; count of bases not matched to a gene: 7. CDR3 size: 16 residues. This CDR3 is CASSSQAGHSYNEQFF. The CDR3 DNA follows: TGTGCCAGCAGTTCGCAAGCGGGGCATTCCTACAATGAGCAGTTCTTC.

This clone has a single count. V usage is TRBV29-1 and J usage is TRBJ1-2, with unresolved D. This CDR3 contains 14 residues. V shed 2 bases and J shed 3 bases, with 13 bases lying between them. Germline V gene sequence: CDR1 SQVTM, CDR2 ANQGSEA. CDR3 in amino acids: CSVEPTGEDYGYTF. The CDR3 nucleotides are TGCAGCGTTGAACCAACCGGGGAAGACTATGGCTACACCTTC.

The CDR3 DNA reads as TGTGCCTGGAGTGTCAAAACCTACGAGCAGTACTTC. This codes for CAWSVKTYEQYF. This chain uses TRBV30 with TRBJ2-7; D is uncertain. CDR1 and CDR2 (germline): GTSNPN, SVGIG (reference sequence). CDR3 length equals 12 residues. Between the trimmed V and J ends, which lost 0 bases and 2 bases, there was a span of 5 bases.

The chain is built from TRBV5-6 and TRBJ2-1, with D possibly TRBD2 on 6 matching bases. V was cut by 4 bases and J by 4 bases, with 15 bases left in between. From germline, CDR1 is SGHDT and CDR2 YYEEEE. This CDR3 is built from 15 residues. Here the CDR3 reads CASSPGLSDYNEQFF. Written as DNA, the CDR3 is TGTGCCAGCAGCCCGGGACTGTCGGATTACAATGAGCAGTTCTTC.

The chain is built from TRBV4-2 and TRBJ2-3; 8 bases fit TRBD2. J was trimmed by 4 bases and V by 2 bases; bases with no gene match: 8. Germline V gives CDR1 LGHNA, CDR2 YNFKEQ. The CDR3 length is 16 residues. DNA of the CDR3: TGTGCCAGCAGCCAATTGAGTAGCGGGAATCCAGATACGCAGTATTTT. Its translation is CASSQLSSGNPDTQYF.

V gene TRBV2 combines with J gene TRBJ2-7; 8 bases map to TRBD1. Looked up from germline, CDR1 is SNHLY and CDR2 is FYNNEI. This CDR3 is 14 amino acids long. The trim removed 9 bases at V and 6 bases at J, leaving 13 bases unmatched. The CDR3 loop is CASRDRGITSEQYF. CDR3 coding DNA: TGTGCCAGTAGAGACAGGGGAATAACCTCCGAGCAGTACTTC. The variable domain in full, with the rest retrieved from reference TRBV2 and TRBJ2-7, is EPEVTQTPSHQVTQMGQEVILRCVPISNHLYFYWYRQILGQKVEFLVSFYNNEISEKSEIFDDQFSVERPDGSNFTLKIRSTKLEDSAMYFCASRDRGITSEQYFGPGTRLTVT.

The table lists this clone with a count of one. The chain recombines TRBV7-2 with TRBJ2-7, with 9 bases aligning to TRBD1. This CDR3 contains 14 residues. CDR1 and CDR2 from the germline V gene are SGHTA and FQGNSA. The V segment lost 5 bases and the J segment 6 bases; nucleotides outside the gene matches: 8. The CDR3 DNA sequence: TGTGCCAGCAGCACCGGGACAGGGATCCGCGAGCAGTACTTC. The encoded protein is CASSTGTGIREQYF.

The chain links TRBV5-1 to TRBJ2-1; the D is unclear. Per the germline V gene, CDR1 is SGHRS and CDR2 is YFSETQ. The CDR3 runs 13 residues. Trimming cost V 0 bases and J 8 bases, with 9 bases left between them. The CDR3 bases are TGCGCCAGCAGCTTGGGTGATGGCTATGAGCAGTTCTTC. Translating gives CASSLGDGYEQFF.

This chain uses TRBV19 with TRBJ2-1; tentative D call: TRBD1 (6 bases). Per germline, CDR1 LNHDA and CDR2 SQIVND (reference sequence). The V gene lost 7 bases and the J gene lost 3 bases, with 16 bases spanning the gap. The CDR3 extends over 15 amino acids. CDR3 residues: CASNPGTGHYNEQFF. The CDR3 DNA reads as TGTGCCAGTAACCCCGGAACAGGGCACTACAATGAGCAGTTCTTC.

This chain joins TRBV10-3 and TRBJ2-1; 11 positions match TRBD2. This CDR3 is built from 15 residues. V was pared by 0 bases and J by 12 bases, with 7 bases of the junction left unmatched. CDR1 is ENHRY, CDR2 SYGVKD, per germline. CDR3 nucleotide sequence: TGTGCCATCAGTGAGTCGGGACTAGCGGAAGGGAGGCAGTTCTTC. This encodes CAISESGLAEGRQFF.

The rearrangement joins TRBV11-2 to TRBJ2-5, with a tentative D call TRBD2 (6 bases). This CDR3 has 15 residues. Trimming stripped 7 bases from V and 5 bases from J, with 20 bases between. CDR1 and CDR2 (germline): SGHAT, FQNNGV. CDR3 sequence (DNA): TGTGCCAGCACCCTGGGGGGACGGGGTGGGGAGACCCAGTACTTC. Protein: CASTLGGRGGETQYF.

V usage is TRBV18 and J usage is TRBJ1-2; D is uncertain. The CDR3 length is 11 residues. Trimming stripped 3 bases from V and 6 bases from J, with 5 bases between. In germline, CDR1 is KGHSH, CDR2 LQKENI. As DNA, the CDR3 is TGTGCCAGCTCACCGAGGGATGGCTACACCTTC. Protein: CASSPRDGYTF.

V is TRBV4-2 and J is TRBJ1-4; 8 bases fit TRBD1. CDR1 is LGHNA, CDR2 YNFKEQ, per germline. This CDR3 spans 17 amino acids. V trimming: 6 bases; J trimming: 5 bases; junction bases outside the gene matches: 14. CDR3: CASRESQGADRNEKLFF. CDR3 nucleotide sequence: TGTGCCAGCAGAGAATCGCAGGGGGCGGACAGAAATGAAAAACTGTTTTTT.

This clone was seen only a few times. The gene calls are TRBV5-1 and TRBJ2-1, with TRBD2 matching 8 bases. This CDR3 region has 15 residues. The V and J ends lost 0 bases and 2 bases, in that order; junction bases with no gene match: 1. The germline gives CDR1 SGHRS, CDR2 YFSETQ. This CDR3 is CASSLAAGAYNEQFF. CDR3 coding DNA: TGCGCCAGCAGCTTGGCAGCGGGAGCCTACAATGAGCAGTTCTTC. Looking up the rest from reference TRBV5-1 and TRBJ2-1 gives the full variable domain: KAGVTQTPRYLIKTRGQQVTLSCSPISGHRSVSWYQQTPGQGLQFLFEYFSETQRNKGNFPGRFSGRQFSNSRSEMNVSTLELGDSALYLCASSLAAGAYNEQFFGPGTRLTVL.

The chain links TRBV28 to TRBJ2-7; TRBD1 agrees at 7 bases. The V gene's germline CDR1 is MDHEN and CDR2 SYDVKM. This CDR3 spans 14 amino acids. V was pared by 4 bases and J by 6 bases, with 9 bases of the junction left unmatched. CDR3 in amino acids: CASSSPDRVTEQYF. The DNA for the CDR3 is TGTGCCAGCAGTTCCCCCGACAGGGTTACCGAGCAGTACTTC.

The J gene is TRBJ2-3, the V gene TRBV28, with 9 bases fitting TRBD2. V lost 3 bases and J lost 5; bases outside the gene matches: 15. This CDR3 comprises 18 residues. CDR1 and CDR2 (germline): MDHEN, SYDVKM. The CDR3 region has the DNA TGTGCCAGCAGTTTTAGTCGGCAAGCGGGAGGTGATAGAGATACGCAGTATTTT. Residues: CASSFSRQAGGDRDTQYF.